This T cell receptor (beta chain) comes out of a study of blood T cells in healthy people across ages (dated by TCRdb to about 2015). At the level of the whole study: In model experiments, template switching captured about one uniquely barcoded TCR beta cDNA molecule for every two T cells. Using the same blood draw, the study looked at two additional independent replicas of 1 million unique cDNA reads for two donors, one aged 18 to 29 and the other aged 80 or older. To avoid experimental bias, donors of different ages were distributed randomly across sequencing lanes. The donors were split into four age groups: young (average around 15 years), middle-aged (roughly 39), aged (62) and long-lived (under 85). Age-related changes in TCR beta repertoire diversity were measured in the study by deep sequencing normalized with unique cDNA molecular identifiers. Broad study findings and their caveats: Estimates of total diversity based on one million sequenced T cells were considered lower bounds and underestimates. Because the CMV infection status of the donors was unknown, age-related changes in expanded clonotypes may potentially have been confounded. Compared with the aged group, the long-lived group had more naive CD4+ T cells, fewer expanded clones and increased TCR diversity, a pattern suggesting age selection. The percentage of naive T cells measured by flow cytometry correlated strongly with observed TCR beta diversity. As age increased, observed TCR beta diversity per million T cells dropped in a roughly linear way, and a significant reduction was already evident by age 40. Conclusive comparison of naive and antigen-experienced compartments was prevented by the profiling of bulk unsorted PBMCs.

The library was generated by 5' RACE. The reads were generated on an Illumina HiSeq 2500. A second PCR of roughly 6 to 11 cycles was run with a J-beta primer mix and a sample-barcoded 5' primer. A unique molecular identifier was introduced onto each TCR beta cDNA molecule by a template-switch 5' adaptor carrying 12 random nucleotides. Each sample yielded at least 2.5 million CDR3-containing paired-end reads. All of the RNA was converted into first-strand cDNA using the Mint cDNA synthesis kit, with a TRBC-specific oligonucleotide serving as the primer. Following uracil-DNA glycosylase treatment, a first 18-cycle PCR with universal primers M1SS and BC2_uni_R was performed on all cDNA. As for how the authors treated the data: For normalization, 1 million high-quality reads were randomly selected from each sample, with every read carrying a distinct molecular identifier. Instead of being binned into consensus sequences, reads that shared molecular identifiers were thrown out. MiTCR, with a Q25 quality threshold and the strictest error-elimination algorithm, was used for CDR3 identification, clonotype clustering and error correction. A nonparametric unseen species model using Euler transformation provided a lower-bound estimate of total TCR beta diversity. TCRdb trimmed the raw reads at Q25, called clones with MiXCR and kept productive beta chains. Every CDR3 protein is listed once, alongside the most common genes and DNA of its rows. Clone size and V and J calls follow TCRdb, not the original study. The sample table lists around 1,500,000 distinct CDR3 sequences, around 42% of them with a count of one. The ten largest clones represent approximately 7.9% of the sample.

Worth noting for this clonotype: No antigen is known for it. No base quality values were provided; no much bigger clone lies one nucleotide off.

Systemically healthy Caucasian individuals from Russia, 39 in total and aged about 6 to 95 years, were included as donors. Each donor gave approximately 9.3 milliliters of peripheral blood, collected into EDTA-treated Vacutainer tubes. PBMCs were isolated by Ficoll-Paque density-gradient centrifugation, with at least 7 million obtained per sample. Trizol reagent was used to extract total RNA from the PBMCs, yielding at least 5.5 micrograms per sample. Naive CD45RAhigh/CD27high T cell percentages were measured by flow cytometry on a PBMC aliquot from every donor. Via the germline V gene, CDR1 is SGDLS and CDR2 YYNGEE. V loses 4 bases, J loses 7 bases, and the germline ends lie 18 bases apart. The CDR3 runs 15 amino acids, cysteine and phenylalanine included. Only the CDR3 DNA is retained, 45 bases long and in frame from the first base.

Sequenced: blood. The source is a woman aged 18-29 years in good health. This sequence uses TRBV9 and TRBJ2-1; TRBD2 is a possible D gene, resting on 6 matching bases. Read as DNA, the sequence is TGTGCCAGCAGCTCGTATAGCGGCCCGGGGAATGAGCAGTTCTTC. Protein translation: CASSSYSGPGNEQFF.